A single sample is the source of the 23 T cell receptor beta chains below, sequenced in a study of blood T cell repertoires in COVID-19. Sequencing used immunoSEQ multiplex PCR; TCRdb keeps in-frame clones, though not all of them. The sample lists roughly 42,000 clones, around 77% occurring once. The sequenced sample was peripheral blood. All receptors derive from a woman of 80 years or more with acute or convalescent COVID-19.

V gene TRBV5-6 combines with J gene TRBJ1-2; possibly TRBD1 for D (5 bases). Trimming shortened V by 4 bases and J by 8 bases, and 12 bases separated the two germline ends. CDR3 length: 12 residues. Per germline, CDR1 SGHDT and CDR2 YYEEEE. The CDR3 DNA reads as TGTGCCAGCAGCCTTCCCCAGGGCGGCTACACCTTC. It encodes CASSLPQGGYTF. The full variable domain, its missing parts supplied by reference TRBV5-6 and TRBJ1-2, is DAGVTQSPTHLIKTRGQQVTLRCSPKSGHDTVSWYQQALGQGPQFIFQYYEEEERQRGNFPDRFSGHQFPNYSSELNVNALLLGDSALYLCASSLPQGGYTFGSGTRLTVV.

The CDR3 spells CAFNFGRPWNTEAFF. The CDR3 DNA is TGTGCCTTCAACTTTGGCAGGCCATGGAACACTGAAGCTTTCTTT. The V gene is TRBV6-7, the J gene TRBJ1-1; D is unresolved. TRBV6-7 counts as an open reading frame of uncertain function. This CDR3 has 15 residues. Between the trimmed V and J ends, which lost 11 bases and 1 base, there was a span of 20 bases.

V and J are TRBV3-1 (or the pseudogene TRBV3-2) and TRBJ1-2; 10 bases fit TRBD1. V was clipped by 4 bases and J by 7 bases; unmatched bases: 9. From germline, CDR1 is LGHDT and CDR2 YNNKEL (reference sequence). The CDR3 is 15 residues long. CDR3 nucleotides: TGTGCCAGCAGCCTGGGGACAGGGGAATTTGGTGGCTACACCTTC. It translates to CASSLGTGEFGGYTF.

This clone has only a few counts. This sequence joins TRBV19 and TRBJ1-1; D not resolved. This CDR3 spans 14 amino acids. Germline CDR1 reads LNHDA; CDR2 reads SQIVND (reference sequence). V was cut by 0 bases and J by 1 base, with 6 bases left in between. CDR3 bases: TGTGCCAGTAGTATAGATTTAGCGAACACTGAAGCTTTCTTT. Amino acids: CASSIDLANTEAFF.

As to this clone: The sample contains more than one DNA sequence encoding this CDR3. This chain connects TRBV19 to TRBJ2-5; 7 bases agree with TRBD1. This CDR3 comprises 15 residues. Losses at the gene ends were 4 bases for V and 1 base for J; bases not matched to a gene: 6. Germline V gives CDR1 LNHDA, CDR2 SQIVND (reference sequence). CDR3: CASSTRTGLQETQYF. The CDR3 DNA sequence: TGTGCCAGTAGTACCAGGACAGGCCTCCAAGAGACCCAGTACTTC. Full variable domain (rest looked up from reference TRBV19 and TRBJ2-5): DGGITQSPKYLFRKEGQNVTLSCEQNLNHDAMYWYRQDPGQGLRLIYYSQIVNDFQKGDIAEGYSVSREKKESFPLTVTSAQKNPTAFYLCASSTRTGLQETQYFGPGTRLLVL.

The V and J genes are TRBV6-2 or TRBV6-3 and TRBJ1-5; TRBD1 might be the D (5 bases). This CDR3 is 18 amino acids long. Germline CDR1 and CDR2: MNHEY and SVGEGT. Deletions cut 5 bases from V and 1 base from J, with 21 bases between. The CDR3 sequence is CASSQTLGGLASNQPQHF. CDR3 DNA: TGTGCCAGCAGTCAAACCCTCGGGGGTCTCGCAAGCAATCAGCCCCAGCATTTT.

V is TRBV5-1 and J is TRBJ1-3; 7 nucleotides match TRBD1. V shed 4 bases and J 1 base; nucleotides not matched to a gene: 11. The germline gives CDR1 SGHRS, CDR2 YFSETQ. The CDR3 loop spans 17 amino acids. In nucleotides, the CDR3 is TGCGCCAGCAGCCCGGGGGACAGAACCCTTTCTGGAAACACCATATATTTT. Amino acids: CASSPGDRTLSGNTIYF.

This clone turned up a few times. The genes are TRBV5-4 and TRBJ2-1; D might be TRBD2 (5 bases). The V end was cut by 0 bases, the J end by 2 bases, with 9 bases between. There are 15 residues in the CDR3. Per germline, CDR1 SGHNT and CDR2 YYREEE (reference sequence). CDR3 region: CASSLAGVTYNEQFF. As DNA, the CDR3 is TGTGCCAGCAGCTTGGCCGGGGTGACCTACAATGAGCAGTTCTTC.

This clone was detected only once. This chain uses TRBV19 with TRBJ1-4; D perhaps matches TRBD1 (5 bases). Germline V CDR1 and CDR2: LNHDA, SQIVND (reference sequence). The CDR3 runs to 13 residues. V dropped 7 bases and J dropped 8 bases, with 14 bases sitting between them. CDR3 nucleotide sequence: TGTGCCAGTAAGGAGCAGGGAGGAGAAAAACTGTTTTTT. It translates to CASKEQGGEKLFF. Full variable domain (rest looked up from reference TRBV19 and TRBJ1-4): DGGITQSPKYLFRKEGQNVTLSCEQNLNHDAMYWYRQDPGQGLRLIYYSQIVNDFQKGDIAEGYSVSREKKESFPLTVTSAQKNPTAFYLCASKEQGGEKLFFGSGTQLSVL.

The chain carries TRBV5-6 and TRBJ1-2, with a weak D call TRBD1 (5 bases). Germline V gene data show CDR1 as SGHDT and CDR2 as YYEEEE. The CDR3 has 15 amino acids. Trimming shortened V by 1 base and J by 4 bases, and 14 bases separated the two germline ends. The CDR3 DNA reads TGTGCCAGCAGCTTGCCCACCTTGGGGCCCTATGGCTACACCTTC. Its protein is CASSLPTLGPYGYTF.

The gene calls are TRBV10-2 and TRBJ1-5, with 11 bases lining up with TRBD1. The V gene end was trimmed by 6 bases and the J gene end by 8 bases; junction bases not matched to a gene: 6. Germline assignment: CDR1 WSHSY and CDR2 SAAADI. There are 14 residues in the CDR3. CDR3 protein: CASRGGQGEKPQHF. CDR3 bases: TGCGCCAGCAGGGGGGGACAGGGGGAAAAGCCCCAGCATTTT.

The V call is TRBV6-5, the J call TRBJ1-6; no clear D gene. Germline CDR1 MNHEY, CDR2 SVGAGI. V was shortened by 6 bases and J by 4 bases, with 13 bases between the two germline ends. The CDR3 has 15 residues. This CDR3 reads CASRMDGSYNSPLHF. The DNA of the CDR3 is TGTGCCAGCAGGATGGACGGGAGTTATAATTCACCCCTCCACTTT.

The chain employs TRBV7-2 and TRBJ2-7, with TRBD1 matching 9 bases. Germline-derived CDR1 and CDR2 are SGHTA and FQGNSA. Losses at the gene ends were 1 base for V and 4 bases for J; bases not matched to a gene: 5. The CDR3 sequence is 15 residues long. Written as DNA, the CDR3 is TGTGCCAGCAGCTTAGACGACAGGGGGGATTACGAGCAGTACTTC. This codes for CASSLDDRGDYEQYF. The full variable domain, its missing parts supplied by reference TRBV7-2 and TRBJ2-7, is GAGVSQSPSNKVTEKGKDVELRCDPISGHTALYWYRQSLGQGLEFLIYFQGNSAPDKSGLPSDRFSAERTGGSVSTLTIQRTQQEDSAVYLCASSLDDRGDYEQYFGPGTRLTVT.

The chain carries TRBV18 and TRBJ1-3; TRBD1 aligns across 9 bases. The CDR3 consists of 18 residues. J was trimmed by 2 bases and V by 3 bases; bases with no gene match: 11. Per germline, CDR1 KGHSH and CDR2 LQKENI. CDR3: CASSPRRTGAWTGNTIYF. The CDR3 DNA is TGTGCCAGCTCACCCCGACGGACAGGGGCCTGGACTGGAAACACCATATATTTT. Full variable domain (outside the CDR3, taken from reference TRBV18 and TRBJ1-3): NAGVMQNPRHLVRRRGQEARLRCSPMKGHSHVYWYRQLPEEGLKFMVYLQKENIIDESGMPKERFSAEFPKEGPSILRIQQVVRGDSAAYFCASSPRRTGAWTGNTIYFGEGSWLTVV.

The sample holds one count of this clone. The chain joins TRBV6-5 to TRBJ2-7; D may be TRBD2 (5 bases). Germline CDR1 is MNHEY and CDR2 is SVGAGI. Deletions cut 6 bases from V and 0 bases from J, with 12 bases between. The CDR3 is 14 amino acids. The CDR3 protein is CASRFSGGSYEQYF. DNA of the CDR3: TGTGCCAGCAGGTTCAGCGGTGGCTCCTACGAGCAGTACTTC.

V is TRBV7-2 and J is TRBJ1-2, with D unresolved. This CDR3 is 13 amino acids long. Germline V gene lookup returns CDR1 SGHTA and CDR2 FQGNSA. The V end lost 1 base, the J end lost 4 bases, and 7 bases lay between the germline ends. CDR3 in amino acids: CASSLDGAYGYTF. The CDR3 nucleotides are TGTGCCAGCAGCTTAGACGGAGCCTATGGCTACACCTTC.

This sequence joins TRBV14 and TRBJ2-7, with 7 bases fitting TRBD2. Germline V lookup: CDR1 SGHDN, CDR2 FVKESK. With V trimmed by 2 bases and J by 7 bases, 20 bases remained unmatched. The CDR3 covers 18 residues. DNA of the CDR3: TGTGCCAGCAGCCAAAGGTCTTTTGGGGACTACCTACCTACGGAGCAGTACTTC. This sequence encodes CASSQRSFGDYLPTEQYF.

This clone appeared once. The V and J genes are TRBV14 and TRBJ2-7, with TRBD2 as a possible D gene (5 bases). The germline V gene encodes CDR1 SGHDN and CDR2 FVKESK. The CDR3 runs 15 residues. The V gene lost 5 bases and the J gene lost 2 bases, with 16 bases spanning the gap. Here the CDR3 DNA reads TGTGCCAGCAGCTCCTTCGGTGAGAGGGCCTACGAGCAGTACTTC. Amino acid sequence: CASSSFGERAYEQYF.

This sequence joins TRBV7-2 and TRBJ2-3, with TRBD2 matching over 9 bases. The CDR3 extends over 13 amino acids. With V trimmed by 2 bases and J by 6 bases, 0 bases remained unmatched. Germline V gene sequence: CDR1 SGHTA, CDR2 FQGNSA. The CDR3 DNA is TGTGCCAGCAGCTTAAGCGGGGGGGATACGCAGTATTTT. It encodes CASSLSGGDTQYF. The whole variable domain, filled in from reference TRBV7-2 and TRBJ2-3, reads GAGVSQSPSNKVTEKGKDVELRCDPISGHTALYWYRQSLGQGLEFLIYFQGNSAPDKSGLPSDRFSAERTGGSVSTLTIQRTQQEDSAVYLCASSLSGGDTQYFGPGTRLTVL.

V and J are TRBV19 and TRBJ2-2; TRBD1 matches 7 bases. This CDR3 has 14 residues. Germline CDR1 LNHDA, CDR2 SQIVND (reference sequence). Losses at the gene ends were 9 bases for V and 4 bases for J; bases not matched to a gene: 8. CDR3 sequence: CASLGTEITGELFF. The CDR3 coding sequence is TGTGCCAGCCTGGGGACAGAAATCACCGGGGAGCTGTTTTTT.

The chain has TRBV29-1 and TRBJ1-5; 9 positions match TRBD1. Germline V CDR1 and CDR2: SQVTM, ANQGSEA. The CDR3 consists of 15 residues. The ends lost 7 bases at V and 11 bases at J; junction bases unmatched: 18. The CDR3 sequence: CSAQVQGAPTQAQHF. The CDR3 coding sequence is TGCAGCGCCCAAGTACAGGGGGCCCCCACTCAAGCCCAGCATTTT.

This sequence joins TRBV23-1 and TRBJ2-3; 7 bases agree with TRBD2. TRBV23-1 counts as an open reading frame of uncertain function. The length of the CDR3 is 18 residues. The V gene end was trimmed by 2 bases and the J gene end by 4 bases; junction bases not matched to a gene: 15. The CDR3 DNA reads as TGCGCCAGCAGTCAACTGAACCGGGGCAGGGAGGGCGCAGATACGCAGTATTTT. Its protein is CASSQLNRGREGADTQYF.

The chain recombines TRBV2 with TRBJ2-1, with 10 bases lining up with TRBD2. The CDR3 loop spans 15 amino acids. Unmatched junction bases numbered 7, after V lost 5 bases and J lost 6 bases. CDR1 is SNHLY, CDR2 FYNNEI, per germline. This CDR3 reads CASSYLAGVSNEQFF. DNA of the CDR3: TGTGCCAGCAGTTACCTAGCGGGAGTTTCCAATGAGCAGTTCTTC.